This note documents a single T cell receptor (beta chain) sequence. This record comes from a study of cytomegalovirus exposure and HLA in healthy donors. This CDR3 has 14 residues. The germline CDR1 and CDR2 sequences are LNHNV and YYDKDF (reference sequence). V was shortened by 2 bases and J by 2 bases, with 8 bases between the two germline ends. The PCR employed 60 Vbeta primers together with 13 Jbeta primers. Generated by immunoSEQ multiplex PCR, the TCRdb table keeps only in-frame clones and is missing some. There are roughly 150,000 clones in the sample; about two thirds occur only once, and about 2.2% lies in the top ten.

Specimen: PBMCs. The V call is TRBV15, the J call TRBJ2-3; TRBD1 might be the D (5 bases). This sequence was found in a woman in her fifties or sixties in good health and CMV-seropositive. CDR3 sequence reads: CATSRQGTTDTQYF. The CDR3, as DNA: TGTGCCACCAGCAGACAGGGAACCACAGATACGCAGTATTTT.